This TCR beta chain appears in the sequencing data of a study of early T cells in non-severe SARS-CoV-2 infection (dated by TCRdb to 2020 to 2022). Regarding the research as a whole: Bulk RNA from unsorted whole blood was used for TCR sequencing, so alpha and beta chains could not be paired. Study-wide findings and limitations: VDJdb matching was skewed toward anti-spike CD8 responses and likely underestimated virus-specific expansions, missing private and CD4 specificities.

This was a case-control study nested in a cohort of healthcare workers in London, UK, who had nasopharyngeal swab PCR tests and blood samples taken every week. Between 23 and 31 March 2020, the week of the UK lockdown, healthcare workers were enrolled and then followed up weekly for as long as 16 weeks. This clonotype was seen ten or more times. There is no known antigen for this receptor. Per-nucleotide qualities are absent, and no much larger clonotype sits a single base away. Trimming leaves V shorter by 6 bases and J shorter by 0 bases, with the junction holding 7 bases beyond the gene matches. The CDR3 holds 17 amino acids from the cysteine to the phenylalanine. Just the 51-base CDR3 DNA is kept, in frame starting at base 1. Sequences MNHEY (CDR1) and SVGAGI (CDR2) are obtained from the germline V gene. To prepare the library, 5' RACE was applied. The sequencer listed for this sample is NextSeq 500. In the TCR library protocol, unique molecular identifiers were attached to individual cDNA molecules to correct for PCR bias and sequencing error. Both TCR alpha and beta chains were sequenced, and tight co-correlation was observed between alpha and beta sequence abundances in each sample. Turning to the authors' computational methods: Decombinator V4 was used to annotate TCR sequences for V gene, J gene and CDR3. Expanded TCRs were defined as changing significantly between any two time points under a Poisson model with p below 0.0001. TCR abundances were normalised to the total number of TCRs sequenced in each sample and reported as counts per million. MAIT TCRs were defined by TRAV1-2 paired with TRAJ12, TRAJ20 or TRAJ33, and iNKT TCRs by TRAV10 paired with TRAJ18. VDJdb, accessed 1 November 2021, was searched for CMV, EBV and SARS-CoV-2 annotated TCRs, excluding TCRs annotated for multiple antigens. TCRdb took the public reads, trimmed them with fastp at Q25, ran MiXCR for clone calling and kept in-frame beta chains. Under each unique CDR3 protein, matching rows form one entry showing the most common genes and DNA. The V and J calls come from TCRdb's annotation, not from the publication. The sample profile shows over 35,000 distinct CDR3 sequences; roughly 6.1% of them were found once. Roughly 20% of the sample comes from the top ten.

This clonotype was obtained from an adult who was a healthcare worker with PCR-confirmed SARS-CoV-2 infection or an uninfected control (not recorded which). The chain employs TRBV6-5 and TRBJ2-2, and 10 junctional nucleotides match TRBD2. The specimen comprised whole blood, sampled at baseline. CDR3 reads: CASRYSGRPSNTGELFF. The nucleotide sequence reads TGTGCCAGCAGGTATAGCGGGAGGCCATCGAACACCGGGGAGCTGTTTTTT.